Reported below is one TCR beta chain. Its target is unknown. This sample stems from a study of cytomegalovirus exposure and HLA in healthy donors. Study-wide context: About 85 million unique TCR sequences came from HLA-typed donors in an early release. General study findings and limits: Among TCR beta chains, those listed as cytomegalovirus-associated numbered more than 150.

The V end lost 6 bases, the J end lost 3 bases, and 9 bases lay between the germline ends. The germline gives CDR1 DFQATT, CDR2 SNEGSKA (reference sequence). The CDR3 extends over 11 amino acids. PCR used 60 Vbeta primers and 13 Jbeta primers. Clones were read by immunoSEQ multiplex PCR, and TCRdb kept only the in-frame ones, dropping some. Found here are 70,000 or so clones; the top ten clones hold about 5%. The sequence was collected from a man aged 35 to 55 in good health and CMV-seronegative. The sequencing sample was made of PBMCs. The chain links TRBV20-1 to TRBJ2-7, with D uncertain. CDR3 sequence: CSASENYEQYF. CDR3 DNA sequence: TGCAGTGCATCGGAGAACTACGAGCAGTACTTC.